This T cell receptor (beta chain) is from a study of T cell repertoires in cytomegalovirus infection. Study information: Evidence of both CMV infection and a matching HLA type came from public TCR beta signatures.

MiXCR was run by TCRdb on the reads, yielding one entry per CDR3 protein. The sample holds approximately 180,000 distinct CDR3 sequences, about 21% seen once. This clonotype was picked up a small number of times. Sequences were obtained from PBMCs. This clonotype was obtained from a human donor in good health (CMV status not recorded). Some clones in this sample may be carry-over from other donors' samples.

Written as DNA, the CDR3 is TGCAGCGTTGAAGTAACAGACTTCTCTGGAAACACCATATATTTT. This gives the protein CSVEVTDFSGNTIYF. This chain links TRBV29-1 with TRBJ1-3; D unclear. The germline gives CDR1 SQVTM, CDR2 ANQGSEA. Trimming pared 1 base from V and 0 bases from J, leaving 10 bases between. The CDR3 has 15 residues.